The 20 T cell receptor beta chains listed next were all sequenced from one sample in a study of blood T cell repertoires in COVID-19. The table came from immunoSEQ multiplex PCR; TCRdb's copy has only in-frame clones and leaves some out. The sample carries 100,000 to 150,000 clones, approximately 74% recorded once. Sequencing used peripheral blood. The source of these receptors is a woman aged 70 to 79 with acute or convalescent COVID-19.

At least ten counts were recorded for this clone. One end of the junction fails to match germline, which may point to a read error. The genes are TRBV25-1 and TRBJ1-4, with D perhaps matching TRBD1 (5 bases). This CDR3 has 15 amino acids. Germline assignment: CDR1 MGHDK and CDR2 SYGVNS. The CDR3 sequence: CASSEYRSTNEKLFF. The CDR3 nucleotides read TGTGCCAGCAGCGAATACAGGTCAACTAATGAAAAACTGTTTTTT.

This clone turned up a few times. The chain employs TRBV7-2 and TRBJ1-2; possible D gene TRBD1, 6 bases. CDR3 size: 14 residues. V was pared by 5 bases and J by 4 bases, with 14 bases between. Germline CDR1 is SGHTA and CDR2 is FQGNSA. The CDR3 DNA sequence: TGTGCCAGCAGCCCACCTACAGGGATCTATGGCTACACCTTC. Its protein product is CASSPPTGIYGYTF.

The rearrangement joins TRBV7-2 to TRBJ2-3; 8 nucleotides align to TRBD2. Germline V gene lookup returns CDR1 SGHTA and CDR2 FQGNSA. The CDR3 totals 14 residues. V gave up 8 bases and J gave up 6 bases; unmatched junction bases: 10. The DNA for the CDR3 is TGTGCCAGCCTTCGGGGGGGGTTGGAGGATACGCAGTATTTT. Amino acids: CASLRGGLEDTQYF.

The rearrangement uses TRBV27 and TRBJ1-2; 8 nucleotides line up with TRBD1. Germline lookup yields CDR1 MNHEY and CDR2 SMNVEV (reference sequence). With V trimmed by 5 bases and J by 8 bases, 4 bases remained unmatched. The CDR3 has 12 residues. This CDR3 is CASSTGGRGYTF. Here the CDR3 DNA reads TGTGCCAGCAGTACAGGGGGTAGAGGCTACACCTTC.

Here the CDR3 DNA reads TGTGCCAGTAGTTTCGGGAACCTTTTCTACGAGCAGTACTTC. Translation gives CASSFGNLFYEQYF. This chain uses TRBV19 with TRBJ2-7; tentatively, D is TRBD2 (5 bases). Trimming shortened V by 5 bases and J by 3 bases, and 14 bases separated the two germline ends. Germline V gene lookup returns CDR1 LNHDA and CDR2 SQIVND (reference sequence). This CDR3 has 14 amino acids.

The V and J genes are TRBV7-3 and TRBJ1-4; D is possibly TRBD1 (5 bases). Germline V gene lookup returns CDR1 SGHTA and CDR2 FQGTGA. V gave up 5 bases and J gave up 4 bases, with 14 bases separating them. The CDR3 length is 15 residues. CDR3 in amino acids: CASSRGGSDNEKLFF. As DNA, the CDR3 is TGTGCCAGCAGCCGCGGGGGATCTGATAATGAAAAACTGTTTTTT.

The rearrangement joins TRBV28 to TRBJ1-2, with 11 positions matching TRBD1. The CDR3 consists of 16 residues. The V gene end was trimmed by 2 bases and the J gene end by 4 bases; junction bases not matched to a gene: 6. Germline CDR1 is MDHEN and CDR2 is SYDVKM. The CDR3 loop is CASSLGTGGYGYGYTF. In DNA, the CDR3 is TGTGCCAGCAGTTTAGGGACAGGGGGTTATGGCTATGGCTACACCTTC.

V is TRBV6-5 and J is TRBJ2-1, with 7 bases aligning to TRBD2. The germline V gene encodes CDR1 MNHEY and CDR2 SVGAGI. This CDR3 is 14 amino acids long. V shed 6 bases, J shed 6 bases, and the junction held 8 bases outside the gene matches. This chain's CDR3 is CASRDGGTFNEQFF. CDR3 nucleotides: TGTGCCAGCAGAGACGGGGGGACTTTCAATGAGCAGTTCTTC.

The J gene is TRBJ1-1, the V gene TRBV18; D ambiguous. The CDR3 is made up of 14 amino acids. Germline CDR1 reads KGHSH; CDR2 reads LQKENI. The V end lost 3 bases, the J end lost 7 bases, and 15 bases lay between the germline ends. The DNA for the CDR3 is TGTGCCAGCTCACCGGTGGGCACGGCTTATGAAGCTTTCTTT. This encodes CASSPVGTAYEAFF.

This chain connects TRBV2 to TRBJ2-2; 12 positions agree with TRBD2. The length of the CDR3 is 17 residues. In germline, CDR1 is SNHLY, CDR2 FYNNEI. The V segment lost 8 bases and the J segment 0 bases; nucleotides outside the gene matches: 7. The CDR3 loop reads CASARASGGANTGELFF. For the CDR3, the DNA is TGTGCCAGCGCCAGGGCTAGCGGGGGGGCGAACACCGGGGAGCTGTTTTTT.

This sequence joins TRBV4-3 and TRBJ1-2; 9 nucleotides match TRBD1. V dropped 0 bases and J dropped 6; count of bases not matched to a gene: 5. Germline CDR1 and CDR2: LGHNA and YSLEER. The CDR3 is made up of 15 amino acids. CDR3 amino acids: CASSQDARTGDGYTF. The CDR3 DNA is TGCGCCAGCAGCCAAGATGCGAGGACAGGGGATGGCTACACCTTC.

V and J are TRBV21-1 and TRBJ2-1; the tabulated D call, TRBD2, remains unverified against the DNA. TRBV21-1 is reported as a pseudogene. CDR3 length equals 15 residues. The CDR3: CASSTTSGDQNEQFF. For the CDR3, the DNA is TGTGCCAGCAGCACCACTAGCGGGGACCAAAATGAGCAGTTCTTC.

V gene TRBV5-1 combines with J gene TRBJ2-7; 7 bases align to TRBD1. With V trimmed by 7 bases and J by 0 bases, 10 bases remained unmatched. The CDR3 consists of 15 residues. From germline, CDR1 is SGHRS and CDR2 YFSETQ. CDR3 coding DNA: TGCGCCAGCGCACCCGGGACAGCGATCTCCTACGAGCAGTACTTC. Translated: CASAPGTAISYEQYF.

CDR3 in DNA: TGCAGCGTTCTGAGGGACACTGAAGCTTTCTTT. Translating gives CSVLRDTEAFF. This rearrangement joins TRBV29-1 to TRBJ1-1; D remains unclear. Germline CDR1 and CDR2: SQVTM and ANQGSEA. CDR3 length equals 11 residues. V gave up 5 bases and J gave up 3 bases, with 7 bases separating them.

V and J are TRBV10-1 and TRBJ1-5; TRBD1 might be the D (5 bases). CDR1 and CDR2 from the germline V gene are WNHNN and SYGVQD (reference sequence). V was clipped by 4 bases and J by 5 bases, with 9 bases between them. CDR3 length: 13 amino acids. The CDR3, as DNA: TGCGCCAGCAGTGGGGGGGTTGATCAGCCCCAGCATTTT. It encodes CASSGGVDQPQHF.

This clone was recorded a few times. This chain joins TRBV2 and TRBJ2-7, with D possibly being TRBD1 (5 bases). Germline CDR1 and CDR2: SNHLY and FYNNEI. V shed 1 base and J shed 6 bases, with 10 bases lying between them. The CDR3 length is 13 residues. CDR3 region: CASSEVGQGEQYF. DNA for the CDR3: TGTGCCAGCAGTGAAGTCGGGCAGGGCGAGCAGTACTTC.

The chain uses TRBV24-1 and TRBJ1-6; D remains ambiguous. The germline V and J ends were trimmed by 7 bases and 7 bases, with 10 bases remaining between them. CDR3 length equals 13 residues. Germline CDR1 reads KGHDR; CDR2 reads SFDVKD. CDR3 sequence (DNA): TGTGCCACCAGGTTAGCGGAGAATTCACCCCTCCACTTT. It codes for CATRLAENSPLHF.

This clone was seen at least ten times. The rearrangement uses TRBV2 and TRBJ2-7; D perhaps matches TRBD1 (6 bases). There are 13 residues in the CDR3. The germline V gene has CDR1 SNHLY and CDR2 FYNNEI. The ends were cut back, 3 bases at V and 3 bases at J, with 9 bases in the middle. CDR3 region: CASSEQGLYEQYF. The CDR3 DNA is TGTGCCAGCAGTGAGCAGGGGCTCTACGAGCAGTACTTC. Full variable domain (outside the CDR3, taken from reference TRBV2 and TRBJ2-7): EPEVTQTPSHQVTQMGQEVILRCVPISNHLYFYWYRQILGQKVEFLVSFYNNEISEKSEIFDDQFSVERPDGSNFTLKIRSTKLEDSAMYFCASSEQGLYEQYFGPGTRLTVT.

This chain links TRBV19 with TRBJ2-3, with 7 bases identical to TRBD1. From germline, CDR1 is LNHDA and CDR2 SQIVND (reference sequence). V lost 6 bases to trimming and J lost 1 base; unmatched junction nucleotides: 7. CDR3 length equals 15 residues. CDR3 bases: TGTGCCAGTAGAACTAACAGGGGAGGCACAGATACGCAGTATTTT. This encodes CASRTNRGGTDTQYF.

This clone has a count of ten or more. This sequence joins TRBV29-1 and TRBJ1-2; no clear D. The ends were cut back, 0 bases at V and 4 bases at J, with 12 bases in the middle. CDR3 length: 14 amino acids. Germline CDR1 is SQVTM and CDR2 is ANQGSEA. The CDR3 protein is CSVEDPTAIYGYTF. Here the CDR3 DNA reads TGCAGCGTTGAAGATCCCACAGCAATCTATGGCTACACCTTC. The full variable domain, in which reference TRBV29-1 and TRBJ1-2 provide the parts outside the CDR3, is SAVISQKPSRDICQRGTSLTIQCQVDSQVTMMFWYRQQPGQSLTLIATANQGSEATYESGFVIDKFPISRPNLTFSTLTVSNMSPEDSSIYLCSVEDPTAIYGYTFGSGTRLTVV.